Listed below are T cell receptor beta chains from one sample, sequenced in a study of T cells after yellow fever vaccination. TCRdb reprocessed the 5' RACE reads via MiXCR and lists one record per CDR3 protein. The table shows about 510,000 distinct CDR3 sequences, with just over 20% occurring only once. Specimen: PBMCs, collected about 20 days after the first yellow fever vaccination. The source of these receptors is a man in his late teens or twenties who received the YFV17D yellow fever vaccine. Both conserved end residues are part of each CDR3. D genes are given only for firm matches. The size of a clone is reported for some rows only, either as once, few or many, or as a class for expanded clones.

CDR3 | DNA | J | size | V | D
CASSVRDSRLGNEQFF | TGTGCCAGCAGCGTCCGGGACAGTAGGCTGGGGAATGAGCAGTTCTTC | TRBJ2-1 | NA | TRBV13 | TRBD1
CASSSYTFGDTEAFF | TGTGCCAGCAGCTCGTATACGTTTGGGGACACTGAAGCTTTCTTT | TRBJ1-1 | few | TRBV7-2 | NA
CASSLARTGGLETQYF | TGTGCCAGCAGCTTGGCTAGGACAGGGGGCTTGGAGACCCAGTACTTC | TRBJ2-5 | NA | TRBV5-4 | TRBD1
CASSQDGPEQFF | TGCGCCAGCAGCCAGGACGGTCCAGAGCAGTTCTTC | TRBJ2-1 | NA | TRBV5-1 | NA
CASSPSASGGYYEQYF | TGTGCCAGCAGTCCTTCTGCTAGCGGGGGTTACTACGAGCAGTACTTC | TRBJ2-7 | few | TRBV6-2/TRBV6-3 | TRBD2
CASSFLRGANYGYTF | TGTGCCAGCAGTTTTCTCAGGGGGGCTAACTATGGCTACACCTTC | TRBJ1-2 | few | TRBV12-3/TRBV12-4 | TRBD1
CASSSGQGNQETQYF | TGTGCCAGCAGCTCGGGACAGGGGAATCAAGAGACCCAGTACTTC | TRBJ2-5 | NA | TRBV7-3 | TRBD1
CASSSRGDRNTGELFF | TGTGCCAGCAGCTCGAGAGGGGACAGGAACACCGGGGAGCTGTTTTTT | TRBJ2-2 | NA | TRBV7-8 | TRBD1
CASSHGRTATDTQYF | TGCGCCAGCAGCCATGGACGGACCGCCACAGATACGCAGTATTTT | TRBJ2-3 | NA | TRBV5-1 | NA
CASSYRAPIQETQYF | TGTGCCAGCAGTTACAGGGCACCGATCCAAGAGACCCAGTACTTC | TRBJ2-5 | few | TRBV6-5 | NA
CASSRGRGTDQPQHF | TGTGCCAGCAGCCGGGGCAGGGGAACGGATCAGCCCCAGCATTTT | TRBJ1-5 | once | TRBV7-8 | NA
CSVDLTLAGANNEQFF | TGCAGCGTAGACCTAACGCTAGCGGGGGCAAACAATGAGCAGTTCTTC | TRBJ2-1 | many | TRBV29-1 | TRBD2
CASGLMDSRYQPQHF | TGTGCTAGTGGTTTGATGGACAGTCGGTATCAGCCCCAGCATTTT | TRBJ1-5 | few | TRBV12-5 | NA
CSARDPGLNTEAFF | TGCAGTGCTAGAGATCCGGGTCTGAACACTGAAGCTTTCTTT | TRBJ1-1 | few | TRBV20-1 | NA
CASSLGPGSQPQHF | TGCGCCAGCAGCTTGGGGCCGGGGAGTCAGCCCCAGCATTTT | TRBJ1-5 | few | TRBV5-1 | NA
CASSLSGGRTFF | TGTGCCAGCAGCTTATCGGGAGGGAGGACGTTTTTT | TRBJ2-2 | NA | TRBV7-8 | TRBD2
CASRGQGAHEQYF | TGTGCCAGCAGGGGACAGGGGGCCCACGAGCAGTACTTC | TRBJ2-7 | NA | TRBV28 | TRBD1
CASSPGTASVSGTDTQYF | TGTGCCAGCAGCCCCGGGACAGCTTCCGTGTCGGGCACAGATACGCAGTATTTT | TRBJ2-3 | few | TRBV11-1 | TRBD1
CASSSVRTPQHF | TGTGCCAGCAGTTCGGTCAGGACGCCCCAGCATTTT | TRBJ1-5 | few | TRBV12-3/TRBV12-4 | NA
CASSHPRGGGTGELFF | TGTGCCAGCAGCCACCCCCGGGGGGGAGGGACCGGGGAGCTGTTTTTT | TRBJ2-2 | few | TRBV4-2 | TRBD2
CASSDYRGRSGNTIYF | TGTGCCAGCAGCGACTACAGGGGCCGCTCTGGAAACACCATATATTTT | TRBJ1-3 | NA | TRBV5-5 | TRBD1
CASSLRDRMNTEAFF | TGTGCCAGCAGTTTACGGGATCGAATGAACACTGAAGCTTTCTTT | TRBJ1-1 | NA | TRBV12-3/TRBV12-4 | NA
CASSFGDRAVLGGYTF | TGTGCCAGCAGCTTCGGGGACAGGGCGGTGCTCGGTGGCTACACCTTC | TRBJ1-2 | NA | TRBV7-9 | TRBD1
CSGMIDIGKAFF | TGCAGCGGAATGATAGACATAGGGAAAGCTTTCTTT | TRBJ1-1 | NA | TRBV29-1 | NA
CAIRPALIAGGSYEQYF | TGTGCCATCAGGCCCGCACTTATAGCGGGGGGATCCTACGAGCAGTACTTC | TRBJ2-7 | few | TRBV10-3 | TRBD2
CATSRERESSPHHF | TGTGCCACCAGCAGAGAAAGGGAGTCTTCACCCCACCACTTT | TRBJ1-6 | NA | TRBV15 | NA
CASSGSRTGDNEQFF | TGCGCCAGCAGCGGTTCCAGGACAGGGGACAATGAGCAGTTCTTC | TRBJ2-1 | NA | TRBV4-1 | TRBD1
CASSQAGVNEQFF | TGTGCCAGCAGCCAAGCGGGGGTCAATGAGCAGTTCTTC | TRBJ2-1 | few | TRBV3-1 | NA
CASSDGSIRGWYEQYF | TGTGCCAGCAGCGACGGCAGTATTAGGGGTTGGTACGAGCAGTACTTC | TRBJ2-7 | NA | TRBV7-9 | NA
CATSGRYTGELFF | TGTGCCACCAGTGGCCGATACACCGGGGAGCTGTTTTTT | TRBJ2-2 | NA | TRBV24-1 | NA
CASSPERGVYNEQFF | TGCGCCAGCAGCCCCGAGCGGGGGGTATACAATGAGCAGTTCTTC | TRBJ2-1 | NA | TRBV4-3 | TRBD2
CASSPQAAGGDTQYF | TGCGCCAGCAGCCCCCAGGCGGCAGGGGGGGATACGCAGTATTTT | TRBJ2-3 | few | TRBV5-1 | NA
CASSRAGGREKLFF | TGTGCCAGCAGCCGCGCAGGGGGTCGCGAAAAACTGTTTTTT | TRBJ1-4 | NA | TRBV7-6 | TRBD1